This T cell receptor beta chain was recovered during a study of T-cell memory formation after mild COVID-19 (dated by TCRdb to about 2021). Background on the whole study: TCR sequence clusters from the two donors were largely donor specific. In a couple of donors, T-cell clones that expanded and contracted after mild COVID-19 were tracked by sequencing TCRalpha and TCRbeta repertoires over time. Two young, previously healthy adult volunteers made up the cohort, one male and one female. The paper as a whole reports these results and caveats: Contracting CD4+ clones were located mainly in the CM and EM memory subsets, whereas CD8+ clones were found to be enriched in EMRA. The study included only a couple of mild cases, and larger cohorts that include severe cases with pre-infection samples were judged to be necessary. Balanced CD4/CD8 phenotypes were observed for clones contracting from day 15 to 85, whereas a bias towards CD4+ was observed for a second wave of clones expanding from day 15 to 37. Some responding clones were detected in pre-infection memory, suggesting pre-existing cross-reactive memory T cells joined the SARS-CoV-2 response. The second-wave clones that peaked on day 37 were not confirmed to be SARS-CoV-2 specific.

Ficoll-Paque density gradient centrifugation was the method used to isolate PBMCs. The data were produced on an Illumina NovaSeq 6000. TCRalpha and TCRbeta cDNA libraries were built by 5'RACE with constant-segment primers, adding sample barcodes and unique molecular identifiers. RNA was extracted from every sample with Trizol reagent. The libraries were amplified in two PCR steps, and the second step added a second sample barcode and Illumina TruSeq adapters. Sequencing of the libraries was done on an Illumina NovaSeq, producing 2 x 150 bp paired-end reads. For the original study's pipeline: Reads were demultiplexed and collapsed into UMI-guided consensus sequences with migec v1.2.7. With mixcr v2.1.11, UMI consensuses were aligned to TRA and TRB V and J templates and assembled into clonotypes. Expanded or contracted clonotypes were those called significant by both edgeR and NoisET, with noise models trained on biological replicates. For edgeR calls, the cutoffs were a false discovery rate-adjusted p below 0.01 and a log2 fold-change threshold of 1. As an exploratory analysis of dynamics, PCA with hierarchical clustering was applied to max-normalized trajectories of the 1000 most abundant clonotypes. The CD4 or CD8 phenotype of responding clones was assigned using the separately sequenced CD4+ and CD8+ repertoires. TCRdb itself trimmed the public reads at Q25 with fastp, ran MiXCR and retained productive beta chains. One record per CDR3 amino acid sequence lists the most common genes and DNA. The V and J calls here are based on TCRdb, not the publication. The sample table shows around 300,000 distinct CDR3 sequences, and 12% to 15% are seen once. Around a fifth of the sample is in the top ten clones.

According to the germline V gene, CDR1 reads SQVTM and CDR2 reads ANQGSEA. The CDR3, cysteine through phenylalanine, is 12 amino acids long. CDR3 DNA is the only sequence kept; it has 36 bases, read in frame from the first base. Relative to germline, V is 4 bases shorter and J is 7 bases shorter, with 10 bases between their ends. This clonotype has ten or more counts. This receptor's antigen is unknown. No much larger clonotype is one base removed from it; base qualities were not supplied. This receptor chain uses TRBV29-1 and TRBJ1-4; TRBD1 is perhaps the D gene, given 5 matching bases. The specimen sequenced was PBMCs or a T cell subset sorted from them (not recorded which). The receptor was derived from a man aged 18 to 30 who had mild COVID-19 (a few samples of this study predate the infection). The sample titles of this study are shuffled in the database, so cell type and time point are left out; the donor was told from shared clones. This receptor carries the CDR3 CSVVAGREKLFF. The DNA is as follows: TGCAGCGTTGTAGCGGGGCGTGAAAAACTGTTTTTT.